The TCR beta chain under discussion was sequenced for a study of fetal regulatory T cell absence and autoimmunity. About the research overall: The IPEX patients lacked clinical diabetes but had exocrine pancreas autoimmunity. Study conclusions and caveats: Pancreas TCRs were oligoclonally enriched versus cord blood, some clones over 80-fold. TRB gene family usage was broadly similar in cord blood and pancreas.

The CDR3 totals 15 residues. The germline V gene encodes CDR1 SGHDN and CDR2 FVKESK. The V and J ends lost 0 bases and 3 bases respectively, with 11 bases between them. Using immunoSEQ multiplex PCR, the repertoire was profiled, and TCRdb retains in-frame clones only, with some absent. In the table there are some 46,000 clones, about four fifths of which are singletons. Note on this clone: No antigen is known for it.

The specimen sequenced was cord blood. The TCR was taken from a newborn boy with IPEX syndrome. The chain links TRBV14 to TRBJ2-5; D might be TRBD2 (6 bases). CDR3 DNA sequence: TGTGCCAGCAGCCAAGATCGTTGGAGGGAAGAGACCCAGTACTTC. Its translation: CASSQDRWREETQYF.